Here is one T cell receptor (beta chain) with its context. Its antigen is currently unknown. This CDR3 comprises 16 residues. The V and J ends lost 4 bases and 7 bases respectively, with 17 bases between them. Germline lookup yields CDR1 SGHDN and CDR2 FVKESK. This entry is derived from a study of identifying expanded T cells in peripheral blood. Healthy donors had no documented immune events, such as infections, while sampled. Whole-study results and caveats: Approximately 1.1 clones differed between technical replicates, versus approximately 16 and 19 over time.

Sequenced by immunoSEQ multiplex PCR; TCRdb stores in-frame clones only, minus some. Here the sample spans around 60,000 clones, around 86% being singletons. Specimen: blood. This clonotype was sampled from a person aged 18 to 75 in good health. This chain links TRBV14 with TRBJ1-6; D call uncertain. CDR3: CASSLPSAGQNSPLHF. As DNA, the CDR3 is TGTGCCAGCAGCCTCCCTTCGGCGGGCCAGAATTCACCCCTCCACTTT.